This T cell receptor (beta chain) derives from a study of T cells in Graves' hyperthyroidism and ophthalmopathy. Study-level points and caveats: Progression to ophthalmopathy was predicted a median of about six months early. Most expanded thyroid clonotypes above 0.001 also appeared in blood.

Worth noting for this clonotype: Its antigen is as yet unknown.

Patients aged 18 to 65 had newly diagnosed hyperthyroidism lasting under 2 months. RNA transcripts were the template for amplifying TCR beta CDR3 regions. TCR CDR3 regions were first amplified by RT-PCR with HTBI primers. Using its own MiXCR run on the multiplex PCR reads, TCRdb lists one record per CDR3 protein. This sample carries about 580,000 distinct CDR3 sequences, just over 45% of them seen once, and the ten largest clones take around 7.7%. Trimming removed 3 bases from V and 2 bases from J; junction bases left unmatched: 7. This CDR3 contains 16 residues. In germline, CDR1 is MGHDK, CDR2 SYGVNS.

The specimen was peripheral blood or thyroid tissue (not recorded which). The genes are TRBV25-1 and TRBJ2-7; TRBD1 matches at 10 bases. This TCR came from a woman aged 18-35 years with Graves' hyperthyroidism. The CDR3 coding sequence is TGTGCCAGCAGTGACGACAGGGGGCAGGGGACCTACGAGCAGTACTTC. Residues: CASSDDRGQGTYEQYF.